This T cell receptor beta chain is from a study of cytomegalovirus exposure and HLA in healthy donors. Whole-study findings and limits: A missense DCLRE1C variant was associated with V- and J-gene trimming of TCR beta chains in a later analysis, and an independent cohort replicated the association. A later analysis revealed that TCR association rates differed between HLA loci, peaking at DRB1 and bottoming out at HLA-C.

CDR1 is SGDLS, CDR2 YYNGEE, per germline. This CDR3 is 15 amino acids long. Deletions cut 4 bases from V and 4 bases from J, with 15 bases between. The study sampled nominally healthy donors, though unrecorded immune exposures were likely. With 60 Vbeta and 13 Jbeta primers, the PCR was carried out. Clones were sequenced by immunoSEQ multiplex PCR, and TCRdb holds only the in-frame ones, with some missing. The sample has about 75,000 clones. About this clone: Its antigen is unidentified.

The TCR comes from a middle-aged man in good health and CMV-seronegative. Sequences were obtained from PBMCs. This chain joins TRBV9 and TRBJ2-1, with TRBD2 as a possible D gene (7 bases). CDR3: CASSPRGPSYNEQFF. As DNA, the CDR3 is TGTGCCAGCAGCCCGCGGGGGCCCTCTTACAATGAGCAGTTCTTC.